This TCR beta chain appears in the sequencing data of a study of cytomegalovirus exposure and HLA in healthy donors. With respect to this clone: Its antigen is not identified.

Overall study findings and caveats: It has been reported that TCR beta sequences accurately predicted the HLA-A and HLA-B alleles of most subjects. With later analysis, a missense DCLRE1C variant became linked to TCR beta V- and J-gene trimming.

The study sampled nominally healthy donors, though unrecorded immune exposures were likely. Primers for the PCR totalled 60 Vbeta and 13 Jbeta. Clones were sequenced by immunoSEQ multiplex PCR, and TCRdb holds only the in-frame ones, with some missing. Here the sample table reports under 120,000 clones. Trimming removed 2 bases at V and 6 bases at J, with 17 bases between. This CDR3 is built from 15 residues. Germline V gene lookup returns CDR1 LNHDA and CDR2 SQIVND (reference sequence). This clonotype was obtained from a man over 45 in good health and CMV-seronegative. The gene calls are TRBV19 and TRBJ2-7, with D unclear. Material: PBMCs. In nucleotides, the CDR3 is TGTGCCAGTAGTATACAAGCCTCGATAAATGCCGAGCAGTACTTC. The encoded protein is CASSIQASINAEQYF.